This entry concerns a single T cell receptor beta chain. Antigen specificity is unknown. The PCR employed 60 Vbeta primers together with 13 Jbeta primers. Using immunoSEQ multiplex PCR, the repertoire was profiled, and TCRdb retains in-frame clones only, with some absent. The table lists 150,000 to 200,000 clones, around 67% of them singletons. J was trimmed by 6 bases and V by 4 bases; bases with no gene match: 8. The CDR3 contains 15 residues. Germline assignment: CDR1 SGDLS and CDR2 YYNGEE. The data were obtained in a study of cytomegalovirus exposure and HLA in healthy donors. The study, taken as a whole, reports: The study dropped some indistinguishable V segments, TRBV6-2 and TRBV6-3 among them.

The chain couples TRBV9 to TRBJ2-2; 8 bases line up with TRBD1. Sequenced input: PBMCs. The sequence was obtained from a woman between 18 and 29 years old in good health and CMV-seropositive. The CDR3 bases are TGTGCCAGCAGCAAGGGACAGGATTTCTCCGGGGAGCTGTTTTTT. Protein: CASSKGQDFSGELFF.